This T cell receptor beta chain was profiled in a study of post-analysis software for immune sequencing data. Overall study results and limits: Five TRBV segments, including TRBV5-6, TRBV5-1 and TRBV20-1, were more frequent in patients than controls. Significantly decreased normalized Chao1 diversity was recorded for multiple sclerosis patients relative to controls.

This CDR3 spans 13 amino acids. The ends were cut back, 3 bases at V and 4 bases at J, with 9 bases in the middle. From germline, CDR1 is MNHEY and CDR2 SMNVEV (reference sequence). In this sample, this clonotype turned up many times. Its antigen is not identified. Prepared libraries of TCR beta cDNA carried unique molecular identifiers. The T cell input of about 0.9 to 10 million gave a few hundred thousand cDNA molecules. TCRdb processed the PCR reads anew with MiXCR; each CDR3 protein has one entry. The sample contains about 200,000 distinct CDR3 sequences, approximately 29% of which appear only once.

This TCR was sampled from a girl younger than 18 with multiple sclerosis. The sample was blood. The V call is TRBV27, the J call TRBJ1-1; D might be TRBD1 (5 bases). As DNA, the CDR3 is TGTGCCAGCAGTTTGTCAGGGCGCACTGAAGCTTTCTTT. Amino acids: CASSLSGRTEAFF.